This record covers a single T cell receptor (beta chain). Original analysis: Reference gene primer amplification gave nucleated cell count estimates. The assay was immunoSEQ multiplex PCR, and TCRdb's table has in-frame clones only and misses some. That table furnishes V, J and clone size, whereas the DNA furnished D and trimming. The data show 150,000 to 200,000 clones, approximately 80% seen once. The study counted Cohort 3 donors as recovered given two negative PCRs, clearance, or symptom resolution. V lost 5 bases and J lost 8, with 15 bases in between. Germline values: CDR1 SEHNR, CDR2 FQNEAQ (reference sequence). The CDR3 is made up of 13 amino acids. The sample belongs to a study of blood T cell repertoires in COVID-19.

The sequence was obtained from a man aged 50 or older who had recovered from COVID-19. The chain has TRBV7-9 and TRBJ1-2, with D tentatively TRBD1 (6 bases). Material: PBMCs or T cells enriched from blood (not recorded which). This chain's CDR3 is CASSLQGLNGYTF. The CDR3 DNA sequence: TGTGCCAGCAGCCTACAGGGTTTGAACGGCTACACCTTC.